These 19 T cell receptor beta chains were sequenced from one sample in a study of T-cell reconstitution after alpha-beta-depleted transplantation in children. Preparation of the TCRbeta library was carried out with unique molecular identifiers. TCRdb re-derived calls from the PCR reads in MiXCR, one entry per CDR3 protein. The sample includes 200,000 to 250,000 distinct CDR3 sequences, approximately 6.9% of them seen just once. Sequencing was performed on PBMCs, taken before TCRalphabeta/CD19-depleted stem cell transplant. These receptors originate from a boy aged 2 to 9 with acute lymphoblastic leukemia, due to receive a stem cell transplant.

This clonotype has ten or more counts. The V gene is TRBV20-1, the J gene TRBJ2-5; 7 bases line up with TRBD2. The CDR3 consists of 10 residues. CDR1 and CDR2 (germline): DFQATT, SNEGSKA (reference sequence). This CDR3 reads CTAGVETQYF. CDR3 nucleotide sequence: TGCACCGCGGGAGTAGAGACCCAGTACTTC.

This clonotype was recorded a few times. A read error may account for a junction end that differs from germline. The V gene is TRBV29-1, the J gene TRBJ1-4, with D tentatively TRBD1 (5 bases). This CDR3 region has 13 residues. Germline lookup yields CDR1 SQVTM and CDR2 ANQGSEA. The CDR3 sequence: CSVEDHRGDLEPF. The CDR3 bases are TGCAGCGTTGAAGATCATCGGGGGGACCTGGAACCTTTT.

The genes are TRBV12-3 or TRBV12-4 and TRBJ2-4, with D possibly TRBD1 on 6 matching bases. This CDR3 is built from 14 residues. V gave up 1 base and J gave up 2 bases, with 6 bases separating them. CDR3 loop: CASSLGDTKNIQYF. CDR3 sequence (DNA): TGTGCCAGCAGTTTAGGGGACACCAAAAACATTCAGTACTTC.

This clonotype has more than one count but fewer than ten. The chain employs TRBV2 and TRBJ2-1; 8 nucleotides match TRBD2. Per germline, CDR1 SNHLY and CDR2 FYNNEI. CDR3 length: 14 residues. Trimming took 6 bases from V and 9 from J; bases not matched to a gene: 10. The CDR3 DNA sequence: TGTGCCAGCAGATCCGGGACTAGTCCAATTGAGCAGTTCTTC. This codes for CASRSGTSPIEQFF.

This clonotype was recorded at least ten times. The chain recombines TRBV7-9 with TRBJ1-3, with D unresolved. Germline V lookup: CDR1 SEHNR, CDR2 FQNEAQ (reference sequence). The CDR3 is made up of 15 amino acids. Trimming pared 1 base from V and 5 bases from J, leaving 12 bases between. The CDR3 region is CASSLGSTLRNTIYF. In DNA form, the CDR3 reads TGTGCCAGCAGCTTAGGGTCAACCCTGCGAAACACCATATATTTT.

The chain couples TRBV11-2 to TRBJ1-4; D is unclear. Germline CDR1 reads SGHAT; CDR2 reads FQNNGV. V lost 4 bases and J 8 bases, leaving 17 bases between the germline ends. This CDR3 comprises 15 residues. DNA for the CDR3: TGTGCCAGCAGCTCGCCGGGCGAAGTGGAGGAAAAACTGTTTTTT. The encoded protein is CASSSPGEVEEKLFF.

This clonotype occurred a few times. V gene TRBV28 combines with J gene TRBJ2-3, with D uncertain. The CDR3 length is 12 residues. The V and J ends lost 1 base and 5 bases respectively, with 4 bases between them. CDR1 is MDHEN, CDR2 SYDVKM, per germline. CDR3 residues: CASSLSLDTQYF. CDR3 sequence (DNA): TGTGCCAGCAGTTTATCCTTAGATACGCAGTATTTT.

There are many counts of this clonotype. The chain links TRBV20-1 to TRBJ2-7; TRBD2 agrees at 13 bases. V lost 5 bases to trimming and J lost 5 bases; unmatched junction nucleotides: 9. This CDR3 is built from 15 residues. In germline, CDR1 is DFQATT, CDR2 SNEGSKA (reference sequence). The CDR3 region is CSAVWTSGSRHEQYF. CDR3 nucleotides: TGCAGTGCTGTATGGACTAGCGGGAGTAGGCACGAGCAGTACTTC.

This clonotype was seen at least ten times. The chain employs TRBV20-1 and TRBJ2-1, with D perhaps matching TRBD1 or TRBD2 (6 bases each). Trimming pared 0 bases from V and 5 bases from J, leaving 8 bases between. Germline assignment: CDR1 DFQATT and CDR2 SNEGSKA (reference sequence). The CDR3 consists of 13 residues. The CDR3 region is CSARERGDNEQFF. CDR3 coding DNA: TGCAGTGCTAGAGAAAGGGGGGACAATGAGCAGTTCTTC.

This clonotype turned up a few times. CDR3 DNA sequence: TGTGCCTGGAGTCCCCAGCGGGAGCAGTTCTTC. It yields the protein CAWSPQREQFF. This rearrangement joins TRBV30 to TRBJ2-1; D possibly corresponds to TRBD2 (5 bases). The CDR3 runs to 11 residues. The V end was cut by 2 bases, the J end by 10 bases, with 9 bases between. Germline V lookup: CDR1 GTSNPN, CDR2 SVGIG (reference sequence).

V and J are TRBV27 and TRBJ1-3; D perhaps matches TRBD1 (5 bases). The ends were cut back, 6 bases at V and 0 bases at J, with 9 bases in the middle. CDR1 is MNHEY, CDR2 SMNVEV, per germline (reference sequence). The CDR3 runs 14 residues. In DNA form, the CDR3 reads TGTGCCAGCAGAGAGCAGGGCTCTGGAAACACCATATATTTT. Its translation: CASREQGSGNTIYF.

This clonotype showed up many times. The chain combines TRBV2 with TRBJ2-1; 10 positions agree with TRBD1. The CDR3 has 15 residues. Trimming cost V 7 bases and J 2 bases; bases outside gene matches: 5. Per the germline V gene, CDR1 is SNHLY and CDR2 is FYNNEI. The CDR3 spells CASTYGQGAYNEQFF. The DNA for the CDR3 is TGTGCCAGCACTTACGGACAGGGGGCCTACAATGAGCAGTTCTTC.

This clonotype occurred a few times. This rearrangement joins TRBV12-3 or TRBV12-4 to TRBJ2-4; 7 nucleotides align to TRBD1. The junction had 3 bases not matched to a gene; V was cut back by 3 bases and J by 1 base. This CDR3 has 15 amino acids. This CDR3 reads CASSFQQGAKNIQYF. The CDR3 DNA sequence: TGTGCCAGCAGTTTCCAACAGGGGGCCAAAAACATTCAGTACTTC.

The V gene is TRBV6-2 or TRBV6-3, the J gene TRBJ2-1, with TRBD2 identical over 8 bases. From germline, CDR1 is MNHEY and CDR2 SVGEGT. The CDR3 has 16 amino acids. V lost 0 bases and J lost 4; bases outside the gene matches: 5. CDR3 protein: CASSYSESSGYNEQFF. CDR3 DNA sequence: TGTGCCAGCAGTTACTCCGAATCTAGCGGGTACAATGAGCAGTTCTTC.

At least ten counts were recorded for this clonotype. The J gene is TRBJ2-7, the V gene TRBV21-1; the table's D call, TRBD1, has no DNA check behind it. TRBV21-1 is annotated as a pseudogene. The CDR3 is 12 amino acids. CDR3 nucleotide sequence: TGTGCCAGCAGCAAAGTCCCCCAAGAGCAGTACTTC. Its protein is CASSKVPQEQYF.

This clonotype was seen more than once but under ten times. The chain couples TRBV27 to TRBJ1-2; D unresolved. CDR1 is MNHEY, CDR2 SMNVEV, per germline (reference sequence). The CDR3 has 13 residues. Trimming left V 2 bases short and J 8 bases short, with 12 bases between. CDR3: CASSLQETGGYTF. The DNA of the CDR3 is TGTGCCAGCAGTTTACAGGAGACTGGCGGCTACACCTTC.

In this sample, this clonotype turned up many times. The chain links TRBV5-6 to TRBJ1-2, with TRBD1 matching over 9 bases. V trimming: 4 bases; J trimming: 1 base; junction bases outside the gene matches: 5. Germline CDR1 and CDR2: SGHDT and YYEEEE. The CDR3 is 15 amino acids. The CDR3 nucleotides are TGTGCCAGCAGCCCCGGGACAGGGAATAACTATGGCTACACCTTC. It encodes CASSPGTGNNYGYTF.

The chain combines TRBV7-9 with TRBJ1-6; D not resolved. V was pared by 4 bases and J by 6 bases, with 13 bases between. The CDR3 length is 15 residues. CDR1 is SEHNR and CDR2 is FQNEAQ in the germline V gene (reference sequence). CDR3 loop: CASSSADRLNSPLHF. The CDR3 DNA follows: TGTGCCAGCAGCTCGGCCGACCGGCTTAATTCACCCCTCCACTTT.

This clonotype has ten or more counts. The chain employs TRBV20-1 and TRBJ1-6; D remains ambiguous. Trimming shortened V by 6 bases and J by 0 bases, and 15 bases separated the two germline ends. CDR3 length: 16 residues. The V gene's germline CDR1 is DFQATT and CDR2 SNEGSKA (reference sequence). CDR3: CSAPLDLSSYNSPLHF. The CDR3 coding sequence is TGCAGTGCCCCCTTAGACCTGAGCTCCTATAATTCACCCCTCCACTTT.